The 31 T cell receptor beta chains below all came from one sample that was sequenced in a study of cytomegalovirus exposure and HLA in healthy donors listed by TCRdb under 2017. Library prep was done by the immunoSEQ multiplex PCR assay. A mixture of 60 forward primers for TCR Vbeta segments and 13 reverse primers for TCR Jbeta segments was used in the multiplex PCR. The source is immuneACCESS, and TCRdb retained only in-frame sequences with V and J called. Part of the clones is not carried over; for the studies checked, unresolved V genes explain less than half of this, and the remainder is unexplained. Recorded for this sample are 70,000 to 95,000 clones; around 80% of them occurred a single time. The top ten clones comprise 0.9% to 1.2% of the sample. The sequenced sample consisted of PBMCs. All receptors come from a male donor in good health and CMV-seronegative.

V gene TRBV5-1 combines with J gene TRBJ2-1; a possible D gene is TRBD2 (6 bases). Trimming took 0 bases from V and 9 from J, leaving 13 bases between them. This CDR3 contains 14 residues. Germline assignment: CDR1 SGHRS and CDR2 YFSETQ. The CDR3 protein is CASSLAGASVEQFF. The CDR3 DNA is TGCGCCAGCAGCTTGGCCGGGGCTAGCGTTGAGCAGTTCTTC.

The rearrangement joins TRBV29-1 to TRBJ2-1, with 7 bases fitting TRBD2. The trim removed 3 bases at V and 6 bases at J, leaving 17 bases unmatched. Germline V lookup: CDR1 SQVTM, CDR2 ANQGSEA. The CDR3 length is 17 residues. The CDR3 region is CSVELPPPRGSSNEQFF. For the CDR3, the DNA is TGCAGCGTTGAGCTTCCCCCCCCGCGGGGGTCGAGCAATGAGCAGTTCTTC.

This clone has just one count. This rearrangement joins TRBV6-4 to TRBJ2-1, with TRBD2 identical over 12 bases. The CDR3 loop spans 15 amino acids. Germline-derived CDR1 and CDR2 are MRHNA and SNTAGT. Trimming took 0 bases from V and 6 from J; bases not matched to a gene: 0. Written as DNA, the CDR3 is TGTGCCAGCAGTGACTCGACTAGCGGGAGCAATGAGCAGTTCTTC. Translated, it gives CASSDSTSGSNEQFF.

Regarding this clone: One end of the junction does not line up with germline, which may come from a read error. V is TRBV5-6 and J is TRBJ1-2; 8 bases align to TRBD1. The CDR3 is 16 residues long. CDR1 is SGHDT, CDR2 YYEEEE, per germline. The CDR3 nucleotides read TGTGCCAGCAGCCCAGCCCAGACAGGGGTCTACTATGGCTACCCCTTC. This sequence encodes CASSPAQTGVYYGYPF.

The V gene is TRBV4-2, the J gene TRBJ2-7; TRBD2 agrees at 14 bases. Germline V lookup: CDR1 LGHNA, CDR2 YNFKEQ. The CDR3 sequence is 18 residues long. The ends lost 0 bases at V and 6 bases at J; junction bases unmatched: 10. CDR3 sequence reads: CASSQDSVGLAGGREQYF. For the CDR3, the DNA is TGTGCCAGCAGCCAAGATTCCGTCGGACTAGCGGGAGGTCGCGAGCAGTACTTC.

This clone was picked up a small number of times. The CDR3 sequence is CASSIGARGFEKLFF. CDR3 bases: TGTGCCAGTAGTATAGGAGCGAGGGGGTTTGAAAAACTGTTTTTT. This rearrangement joins TRBV19 to TRBJ1-4; perhaps TRBD1 as D (6 bases). Germline CDR1 and CDR2: LNHDA and SQIVND (reference sequence). Trimming cost V 1 base and J 7 bases, with 13 bases left between them. The CDR3 extends over 15 amino acids.

The V call is TRBV14, the J call TRBJ2-1, with D tentatively TRBD2 (7 bases). The CDR3 runs 14 residues. Trimming stripped 2 bases from V and 7 bases from J, with 12 bases between. The germline CDR1 and CDR2 sequences are SGHDN and FVKESK. CDR3 sequence reads: CASSQLGGGNEQFF. The CDR3 bases are TGTGCCAGCAGCCAATTGGGAGGGGGGAATGAGCAGTTCTTC.

The J gene is TRBJ1-4, the V gene TRBV6-1, with 9 bases fitting TRBD1. Looked up from germline, CDR1 is MNHNS and CDR2 is SASEGT. This CDR3 region has 18 residues. V trimming: 4 bases; J trimming: 8 bases; junction bases outside the gene matches: 17. CDR3 sequence (DNA): TGTGCCAGCAGTGCGGGGACAGGGTTGATGGTTTTGAAAGAAAAACTGTTTTTT. It specifies CASSAGTGLMVLKEKLFF.

V usage is TRBV5-1 and J usage is TRBJ2-7; 11 positions match TRBD2. V gave up 7 bases and J gave up 5 bases; unmatched junction bases: 14. In germline, CDR1 is SGHRS, CDR2 YFSETQ. CDR3 length equals 16 residues. CDR3 bases: TGCGCCAGCGCACTTGTAGCGGGAGGGCCTTCCCACGAGCAGTACTTC. Amino acid sequence: CASALVAGGPSHEQYF. The variable domain in full, completed from reference TRBV5-1 and TRBJ2-7, reads KAGVTQTPRYLIKTRGQQVTLSCSPISGHRSVSWYQQTPGQGLQFLFEYFSETQRNKGNFPGRFSGRQFSNSRSEMNVSTLELGDSALYLCASALVAGGPSHEQYFGPGTRLTVT.

The J gene is TRBJ2-1, the V gene TRBV6-1; 9 nucleotides align to TRBD1. This CDR3 has 15 amino acids. Germline loops: CDR1 MNHNS, CDR2 SASEGT. Trimming at V came to 7 bases and at J to 1 base, leaving 5 bases not matched to a gene. The CDR3 spells CASTGTGRSYNEQFF. CDR3 coding DNA: TGTGCCAGCACAGGGACAGGGAGATCCTACAATGAGCAGTTCTTC.

V and J are TRBV18 and TRBJ1-5, with TRBD1 identical over 8 bases. The CDR3 has 15 amino acids. Trimming removed 1 base from V and 4 bases from J; junction bases left unmatched: 3. CDR1 is KGHSH, CDR2 LQKENI, per germline. Here the CDR3 DNA reads TGTGCCAGCTCACCACAGAGGACAGGGAATCAGCCCCAGCATTTT. Translating it yields CASSPQRTGNQPQHF.

The chain links TRBV7-9 to TRBJ1-6, with D maybe TRBD1 (5 bases). V was pared by 5 bases and J by 2 bases, with 16 bases between. The length of the CDR3 is 17 residues. Germline values: CDR1 SEHNR, CDR2 FQNEAQ (reference sequence). This chain's CDR3 is CASSHGGGFAYNSPLHF. CDR3 nucleotides: TGTGCCAGCAGCCACGGTGGGGGGTTTGCCTATAATTCACCCCTCCACTTT.

The gene calls are TRBV29-1 and TRBJ2-7; the match to TRBD1 covers 8 bases. The junction had 9 bases not matched to a gene; V was cut back by 6 bases and J by 5 bases. The CDR3 is 13 amino acids. CDR1 is SQVTM, CDR2 ANQGSEA, per germline. CDR3 region: CSVSTGATNEQYF. As DNA, the CDR3 is TGCAGCGTGTCGACAGGGGCAACGAACGAGCAGTACTTC.

The chain links TRBV29-1 to TRBJ2-3, with a tentative D call TRBD1 (6 bases). The V end was cut by 5 bases, the J end by 8 bases, with 23 bases between. Per germline, CDR1 SQVTM and CDR2 ANQGSEA. This CDR3 spans 15 amino acids. In nucleotides, the CDR3 is TGCAGCGTTCCTCAAGAGGGGGTCCGCGGGTCTACGCAGTATTTT. This encodes CSVPQEGVRGSTQYF.

The chain uses TRBV9 and TRBJ1-1; D is undetermined. V gave up 4 bases and J gave up 0 bases, with 13 bases separating them. Germline CDR1 and CDR2: SGDLS and YYNGEE. The CDR3 sequence is 15 residues long. In DNA, the CDR3 is TGTGCCAGCAGCCGGAGCGGCGCCATGAACACTGAAGCTTTCTTT. It yields the protein CASSRSGAMNTEAFF.

This rearrangement joins TRBV4-2 to TRBJ1-1; 8 bases match TRBD1. Unmatched junction bases numbered 4, after V lost 1 base and J lost 6 bases. The CDR3 runs to 14 residues. CDR1 and CDR2 (germline): LGHNA, YNFKEQ. The CDR3 DNA reads as TGTGCCAGCAGCCAAGGACAGGGGTCGTCTGAAGCTTTCTTT. It is translated as CASSQGQGSSEAFF.

J is TRBJ2-2 and V is TRBV7-8, with D possibly being TRBD1 (6 bases). V lost 2 bases, J lost 0 bases, and 10 bases lay in between. This CDR3 is built from 16 residues. Germline loops: CDR1 SGHVS, CDR2 FQNEAQ. CDR3 residues: CASSLSAGANTGELFF. The CDR3 region has the DNA TGTGCCAGCAGCTTATCGGCAGGGGCGAACACCGGGGAGCTGTTTTTT.

V is TRBV9 and J is TRBJ2-2; D is perhaps TRBD1 (5 bases). The CDR3 spans 15 residues. CDR1 and CDR2 from the germline V gene are SGDLS and YYNGEE. V lost 0 bases and J lost 4, with 10 bases in between. The CDR3 DNA is TGTGCCAGCAGCGTAGGGGGCGCGATCACCGGGGAGCTGTTTTTT. Translating gives CASSVGGAITGELFF. Filled out from reference TRBV9 and TRBJ2-2, the complete variable domain reads DSGVTQTPKHLITATGQRVTLRCSPRSGDLSVYWYQQSLDQGLQFLIQYYNGEERAKGNILERFSAQQFPDLHSELNLSSLELGDSALYFCASSVGGAITGELFFGEGSRLTVL.

This clone was picked up one time. V usage is TRBV19 and J usage is TRBJ2-3; tentative D call: TRBD1 (6 bases). V dropped 5 bases and J dropped 4 bases, with 13 bases sitting between them. Germline loops: CDR1 LNHDA, CDR2 SQIVND (reference sequence). The CDR3 is made up of 14 amino acids. The CDR3, as DNA: TGTGCCAGTAGTGTCGACAGGCAGGCAGATACGCAGTATTTT. It codes for CASSVDRQADTQYF. Using reference TRBV19 and TRBJ2-3 for the parts outside the CDR3, the full variable domain is DGGITQSPKYLFRKEGQNVTLSCEQNLNHDAMYWYRQDPGQGLRLIYYSQIVNDFQKGDIAEGYSVSREKKESFPLTVTSAQKNPTAFYLCASSVDRQADTQYFGPGTRLTVL.

The sample holds one count of this clone. V gene TRBV4-1 combines with J gene TRBJ2-3; 15 bases are shared with TRBD2. The CDR3 contains 16 residues. V lost 7 bases, J lost 5 bases, and 7 bases stayed unmatched. Germline V gene data show CDR1 as MGHRA and CDR2 as YSYEKL. This CDR3 reads CASNPWTSGRGDTQYF. DNA of the CDR3: TGCGCCAGCAACCCCTGGACTAGCGGGAGGGGAGATACGCAGTATTTT.

Concerning this clone itself: A read error may account for a junction end that differs from germline. The chain has TRBV6-1 and TRBJ1-6; no definite D call. This CDR3 is built from 13 residues. Germline V gene data show CDR1 as MNHNS and CDR2 as SASEGT. CDR3 protein: CANRRTLNSPLNF. Here the CDR3 DNA reads TGTGCCAACCGCAGGACTTTGAATTCACCCCTCAACTTT.

The CDR3 is CASSLQGAGTPLHF. In DNA form, the CDR3 reads TGTGCCAGCAGCTTGCAGGGGGCTGGGACACCCCTCCACTTT. V gene TRBV5-4 combines with J gene TRBJ1-6; TRBD1 aligns across 8 bases. CDR3 size: 14 residues. The J segment lost 11 bases and the V segment lost 1 base, leaving 5 bases of the junction unmatched. Looked up from germline, CDR1 is SGHNT and CDR2 is YYREEE (reference sequence).

CDR3 DNA: TGTGCCAGCAGCGGAGAAGCTAGCGGTAGGGAGCAGTTCTTC. It yields the protein CASSGEASGREQFF. The chain joins TRBV9 to TRBJ2-1; 7 bases match TRBD2. CDR3 size: 14 residues. The germline CDR1 and CDR2 sequences are SGDLS and YYNGEE. With 3 bases clipped from V and 10 bases from J, the junction kept 10 bases outside the gene matches.

The chain joins TRBV5-4 to TRBJ2-3; a weak D match, TRBD1 (6 bases). Trimming pared 4 bases from V and 6 bases from J, leaving 15 bases between. The length of the CDR3 is 14 residues. CDR1 and CDR2 from the germline V gene are SGHNT and YYREEE (reference sequence). CDR3 in DNA: TGTGCCAGCAGCCTGGACAGCAACGCGGATACGCAGTATTTT. Encoded protein: CASSLDSNADTQYF.

This clone has just one count. The V gene is TRBV5-3, the J gene TRBJ2-7; D not resolved. TRBV5-3 is an ORF, with its function uncertain. The CDR3 has 14 residues. Deletions cut 4 bases from V and 1 base from J, with 12 bases between. The CDR3 sequence: CARSPGRDSYEQYF. In nucleotides, the CDR3 is TGTGCCAGAAGCCCGGGTAGAGATTCCTACGAGCAGTACTTC.

A few counts support this clone. The rearrangement links TRBV5-4 to TRBJ2-5; 14 bases agree with TRBD2. Germline V gives CDR1 SGHNT, CDR2 YYREEE (reference sequence). With 4 bases clipped from V and 5 bases from J, the junction kept 7 bases outside the gene matches. This CDR3 has 16 amino acids. The CDR3 sequence: CASSVGTSGSWETQYF. CDR3 coding DNA: TGTGCCAGCAGCGTAGGGACTAGCGGGAGTTGGGAGACCCAGTACTTC.

The V call is TRBV7-6, the J call TRBJ2-5, with D hard to call. Germline V lookup: CDR1 SGHVS, CDR2 FNYEAQ. The V gene lost 1 base and the J gene lost 3 bases, with 9 bases spanning the gap. The CDR3 is 14 residues long. Here the CDR3 DNA reads TGTGCCAGCAGCTTAGATTGGGCCAAAGAGACCCAGTACTTC. Its protein is CASSLDWAKETQYF.

This chain connects TRBV2 to TRBJ1-1, with 10 bases that match TRBD1. Trimming removed 4 bases from V and 1 base from J; junction bases left unmatched: 0. The CDR3 extends over 14 amino acids. Germline CDR1 and CDR2: SNHLY and FYNNEI. In DNA, the CDR3 is TGTGCCAGCAGTGGACAGGGGGCGAACACTGAAGCTTTCTTT. This translates into CASSGQGANTEAFF.

This chain links TRBV2 with TRBJ2-6, with D hard to call. This CDR3 contains 12 residues. Per germline, CDR1 SNHLY and CDR2 FYNNEI. Between the trimmed V and J ends, which lost 8 bases and 1 base, there was a span of 3 bases. The CDR3 bases are TGTGCCAGCTCATCTGGGGCCAACGTCCTGACTTTC. It specifies CASSSGANVLTF.

The genes are TRBV6-1 and TRBJ2-5, with 10 bases that match TRBD1. The CDR3 sequence is 16 residues long. The germline V gene encodes CDR1 MNHNS and CDR2 SASEGT. Trimming took 2 bases from V and 5 from J; bases not matched to a gene: 8. The CDR3 loop reads CASSEPGQGDGETQYF. In nucleotides, the CDR3 is TGTGCCAGCAGTGAACCCGGACAGGGGGATGGGGAGACCCAGTACTTC.

This chain joins TRBV9 and TRBJ1-1; 9 bases are a match to TRBD1. Germline lookup yields CDR1 SGDLS and CDR2 YYNGEE. The CDR3 consists of 15 residues. Trimming took 4 bases from V and 1 from J; bases not matched to a gene: 5. The CDR3 is CASSPRTGANTEAFF. CDR3 coding DNA: TGTGCCAGCAGCCCTCGGACAGGGGCGAACACTGAAGCTTTCTTT.